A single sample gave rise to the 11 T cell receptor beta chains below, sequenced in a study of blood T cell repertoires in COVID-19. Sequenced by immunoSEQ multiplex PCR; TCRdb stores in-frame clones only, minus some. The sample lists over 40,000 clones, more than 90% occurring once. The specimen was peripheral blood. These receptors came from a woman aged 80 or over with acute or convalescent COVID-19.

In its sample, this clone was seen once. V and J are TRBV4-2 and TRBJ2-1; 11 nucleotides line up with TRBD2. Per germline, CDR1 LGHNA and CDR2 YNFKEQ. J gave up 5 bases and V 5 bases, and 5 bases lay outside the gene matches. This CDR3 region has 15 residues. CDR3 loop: CASSYMTSGDNEQFF. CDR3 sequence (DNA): TGTGCCAGCAGCTACATGACTAGCGGGGACAATGAGCAGTTCTTC.

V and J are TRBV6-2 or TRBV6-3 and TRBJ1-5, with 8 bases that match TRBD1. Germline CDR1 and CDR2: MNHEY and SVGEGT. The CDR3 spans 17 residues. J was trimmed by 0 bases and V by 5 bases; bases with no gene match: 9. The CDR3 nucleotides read TGTGCCAGCAGTACAGGCGGGACAGGTTATAGCAATCAGCCCCAGCATTTT. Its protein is CASSTGGTGYSNQPQHF.

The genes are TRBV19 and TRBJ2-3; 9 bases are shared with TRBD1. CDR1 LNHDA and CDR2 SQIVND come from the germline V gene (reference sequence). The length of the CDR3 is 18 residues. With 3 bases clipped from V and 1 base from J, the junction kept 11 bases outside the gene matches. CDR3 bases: TGTGCCAGTAGTATCCTATCCAGACAGGGGGGCCGCACAGATACGCAGTATTTT. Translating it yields CASSILSRQGGRTDTQYF.

CDR3 sequence: CASSYRRGGRASNQPQHF. The CDR3, as DNA: TGTGCCAGCAGTTACCGGAGGGGGGGGAGGGCCAGCAATCAGCCCCAGCATTTT. V gene TRBV6-2 or TRBV6-3 combines with J gene TRBJ1-5; D is perhaps TRBD1 (6 bases). The CDR3 totals 18 residues. V lost 2 bases and J lost 1, with 18 bases in between. Germline-derived CDR1 and CDR2 are MNHEY and SVGEGT.

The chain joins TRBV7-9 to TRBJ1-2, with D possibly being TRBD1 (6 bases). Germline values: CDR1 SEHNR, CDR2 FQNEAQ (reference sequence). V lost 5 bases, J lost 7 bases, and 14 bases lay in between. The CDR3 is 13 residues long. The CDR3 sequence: CASSVTGKSGYTF. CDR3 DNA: TGTGCCAGCAGCGTCACAGGGAAATCTGGCTACACCTTC.

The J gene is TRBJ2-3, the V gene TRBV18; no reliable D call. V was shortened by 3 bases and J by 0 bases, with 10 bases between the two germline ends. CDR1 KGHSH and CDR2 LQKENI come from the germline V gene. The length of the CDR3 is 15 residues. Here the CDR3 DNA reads TGTGCCAGCTCACCTCGCGACTCTAGCACAGATACGCAGTATTTT. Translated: CASSPRDSSTDTQYF.

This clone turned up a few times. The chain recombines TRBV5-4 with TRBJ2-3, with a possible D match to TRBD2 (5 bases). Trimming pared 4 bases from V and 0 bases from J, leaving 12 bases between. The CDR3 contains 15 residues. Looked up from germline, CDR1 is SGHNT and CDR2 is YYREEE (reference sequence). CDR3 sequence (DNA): TGTGCCAGCAGCCGAGCGGAGTCTAGCACAGATACGCAGTATTTT. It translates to CASSRAESSTDTQYF.

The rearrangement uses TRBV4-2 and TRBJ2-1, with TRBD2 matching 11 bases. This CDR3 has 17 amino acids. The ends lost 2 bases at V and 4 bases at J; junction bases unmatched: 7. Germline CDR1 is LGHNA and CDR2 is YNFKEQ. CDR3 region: CASSQPIAGGPYNEQFF. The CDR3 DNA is TGTGCCAGCAGCCAACCCATAGCGGGAGGGCCTTACAATGAGCAGTTCTTC.

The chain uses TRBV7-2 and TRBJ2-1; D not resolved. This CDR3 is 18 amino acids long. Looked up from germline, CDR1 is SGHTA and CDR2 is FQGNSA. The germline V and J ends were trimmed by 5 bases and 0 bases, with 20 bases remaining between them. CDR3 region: CASSPDSIFPSSYNEQFF. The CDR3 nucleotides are TGTGCCAGCAGCCCTGACTCGATTTTCCCCAGCTCCTACAATGAGCAGTTCTTC.

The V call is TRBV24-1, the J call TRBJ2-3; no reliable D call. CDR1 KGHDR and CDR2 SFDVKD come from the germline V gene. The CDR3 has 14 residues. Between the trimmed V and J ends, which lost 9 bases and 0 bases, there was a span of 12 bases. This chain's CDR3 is CATVGRLSTDTQYF. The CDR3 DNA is TGTGCCACCGTCGGCAGGCTTAGCACAGATACGCAGTATTTT.

The CDR3 bases are TGCGCCAGCAGCCTAGGACAGGGAAGGGGGTATGGCTACACCTTC. It encodes CASSLGQGRGYGYTF. The rearrangement uses TRBV5-1 and TRBJ1-2; 8 bases map to TRBD1. With 4 bases clipped from V and 5 bases from J, the junction kept 10 bases outside the gene matches. The CDR3 runs 15 residues. From germline, CDR1 is SGHRS and CDR2 YFSETQ.